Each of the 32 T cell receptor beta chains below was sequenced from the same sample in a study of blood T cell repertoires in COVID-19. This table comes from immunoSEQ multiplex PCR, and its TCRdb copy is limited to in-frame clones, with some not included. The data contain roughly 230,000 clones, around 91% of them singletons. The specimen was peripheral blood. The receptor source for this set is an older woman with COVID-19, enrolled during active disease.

The CDR3 is CAVQGPTRNTEAFF. DNA for the CDR3: TGTGCCGTACAGGGCCCGACGAGGAACACTGAAGCTTTCTTT. The rearrangement uses TRBV10-3 and TRBJ1-1, with D possibly matching TRBD1 (6 bases). V was clipped by 11 bases and J by 1 base, with 17 bases between them. CDR1 and CDR2 from the germline V gene are ENHRY and SYGVKD. The CDR3 spans 14 residues.

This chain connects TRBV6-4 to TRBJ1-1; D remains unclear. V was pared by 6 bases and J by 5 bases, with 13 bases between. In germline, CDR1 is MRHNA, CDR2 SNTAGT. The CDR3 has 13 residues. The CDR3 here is CASSVASGTEAFF. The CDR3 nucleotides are TGTGCCAGCAGCGTGGCGTCGGGGACTGAAGCTTTCTTT.

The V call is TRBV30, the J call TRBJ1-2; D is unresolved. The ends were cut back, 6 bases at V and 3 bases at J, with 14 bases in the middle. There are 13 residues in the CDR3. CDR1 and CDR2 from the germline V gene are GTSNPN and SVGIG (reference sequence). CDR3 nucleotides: TGTGCCTGTGAGGCGGGAGCGGACTATGGCTACACCTTC. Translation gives CACEAGADYGYTF. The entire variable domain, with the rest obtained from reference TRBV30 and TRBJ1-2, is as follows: SQTIHQWPATLVQPVGSPLSLECTVEGTSNPNLYWYRQAAGRGLQLLFYSVGIGQISSEVPQNLSASRPQDRQFILSSKKLLLSDSGFYLCACEAGADYGYTFGSGTRLTVV.

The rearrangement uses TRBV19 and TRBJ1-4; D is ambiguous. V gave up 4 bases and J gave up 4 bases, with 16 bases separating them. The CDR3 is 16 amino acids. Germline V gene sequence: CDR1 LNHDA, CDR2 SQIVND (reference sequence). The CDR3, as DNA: TGTGCCAGTAGTACGATCCTGAGCGGGATTAATGAAAAACTGTTTTTT. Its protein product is CASSTILSGINEKLFF.

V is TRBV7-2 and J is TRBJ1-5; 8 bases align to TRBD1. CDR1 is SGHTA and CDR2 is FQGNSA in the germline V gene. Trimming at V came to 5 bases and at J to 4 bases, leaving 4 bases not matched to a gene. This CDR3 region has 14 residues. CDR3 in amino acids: CASSGRQGNQPQHF. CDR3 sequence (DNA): TGTGCCAGCAGCGGAAGACAGGGGAATCAGCCCCAGCATTTT.

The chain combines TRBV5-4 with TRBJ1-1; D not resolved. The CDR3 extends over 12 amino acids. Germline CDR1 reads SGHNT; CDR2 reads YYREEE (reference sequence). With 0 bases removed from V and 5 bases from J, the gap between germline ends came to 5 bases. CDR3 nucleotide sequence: TGTGCCAGCAGCTTGGACGGGACTGAAGCTTTCTTT. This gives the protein CASSLDGTEAFF.

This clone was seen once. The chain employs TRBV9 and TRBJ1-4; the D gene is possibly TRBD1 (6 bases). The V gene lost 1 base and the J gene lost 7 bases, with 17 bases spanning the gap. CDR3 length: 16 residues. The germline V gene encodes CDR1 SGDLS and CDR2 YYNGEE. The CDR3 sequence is CASSVLPTGGPEKLFF. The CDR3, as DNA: TGTGCCAGCAGCGTACTACCGACAGGCGGTCCTGAAAAACTGTTTTTT.

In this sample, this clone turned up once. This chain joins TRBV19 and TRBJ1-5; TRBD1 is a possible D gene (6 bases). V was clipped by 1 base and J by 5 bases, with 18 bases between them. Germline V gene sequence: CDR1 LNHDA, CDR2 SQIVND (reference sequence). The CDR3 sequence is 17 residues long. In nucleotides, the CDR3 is TGTGCCAGTAGTATAGCCGGACAGCCTCTACAACATCAGCCCCAGCATTTT. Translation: CASSIAGQPLQHQPQHF.

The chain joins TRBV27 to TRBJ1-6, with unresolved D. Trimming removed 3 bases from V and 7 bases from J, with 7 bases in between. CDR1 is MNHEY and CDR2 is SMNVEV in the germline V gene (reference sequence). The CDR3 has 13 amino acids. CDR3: CASSFTVNSPLHF. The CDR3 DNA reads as TGTGCCAGCAGTTTCACGGTGAATTCACCCCTCCACTTT.

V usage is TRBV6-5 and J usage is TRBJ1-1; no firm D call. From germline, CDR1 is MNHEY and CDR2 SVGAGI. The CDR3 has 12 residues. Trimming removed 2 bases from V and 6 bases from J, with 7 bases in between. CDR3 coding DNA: TGTGCCAGCAGTTACAGCGGCGCTGAAGCTTTCTTT. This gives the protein CASSYSGAEAFF.

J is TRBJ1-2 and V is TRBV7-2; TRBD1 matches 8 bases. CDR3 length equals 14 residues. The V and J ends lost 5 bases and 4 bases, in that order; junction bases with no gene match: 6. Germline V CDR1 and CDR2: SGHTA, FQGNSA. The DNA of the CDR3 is TGTGCCAGCAGCCAAACGGGACAGGTCTATGGCTACACCTTC. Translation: CASSQTGQVYGYTF. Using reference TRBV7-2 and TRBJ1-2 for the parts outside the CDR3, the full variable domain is GAGVSQSPSNKVTEKGKDVELRCDPISGHTALYWYRQSLGQGLEFLIYFQGNSAPDKSGLPSDRFSAERTGGSVSTLTIQRTQQEDSAVYLCASSQTGQVYGYTFGSGTRLTVV.

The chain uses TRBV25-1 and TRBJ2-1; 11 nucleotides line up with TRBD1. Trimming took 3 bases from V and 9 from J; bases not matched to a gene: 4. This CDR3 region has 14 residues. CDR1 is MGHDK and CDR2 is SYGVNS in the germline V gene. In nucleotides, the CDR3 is TGTGCCAGCAGTGACCGGGACAGGGGGGGTGAGCAGTTCTTC. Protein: CASSDRDRGGEQFF.

The CDR3 is CASSLYGRPSPNYGYTF. The CDR3 DNA reads as TGTGCCAGCAGCTTATACGGCCGGCCTAGCCCTAACTATGGCTACACCTTC. The gene calls are TRBV7-3 and TRBJ1-2, with D unclear. Germline CDR1 and CDR2: SGHTA and FQGTGA. CDR3 length: 17 residues. V lost 2 bases and J 0 bases, leaving 16 bases between the germline ends.

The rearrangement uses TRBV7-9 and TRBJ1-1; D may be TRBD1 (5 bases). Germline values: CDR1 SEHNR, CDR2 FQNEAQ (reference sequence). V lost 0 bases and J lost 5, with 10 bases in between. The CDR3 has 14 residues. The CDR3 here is CASSLARGWTEAFF. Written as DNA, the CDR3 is TGTGCCAGCAGCTTAGCGCGGGGGTGGACTGAAGCTTTCTTT.

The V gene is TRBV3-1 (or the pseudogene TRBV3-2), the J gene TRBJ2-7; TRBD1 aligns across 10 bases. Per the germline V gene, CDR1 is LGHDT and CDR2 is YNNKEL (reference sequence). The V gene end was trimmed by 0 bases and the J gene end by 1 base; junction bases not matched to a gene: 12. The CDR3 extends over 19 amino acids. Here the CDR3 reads CASSQDEPGTGVESYEQYF. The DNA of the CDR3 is TGTGCCAGCAGCCAAGATGAACCCGGGACAGGGGTAGAGTCCTACGAGCAGTACTTC.

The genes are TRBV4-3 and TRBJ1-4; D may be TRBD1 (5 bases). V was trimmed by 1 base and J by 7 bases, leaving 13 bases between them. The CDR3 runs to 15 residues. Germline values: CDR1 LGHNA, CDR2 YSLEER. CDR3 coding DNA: TGCGCCAGCAGCCAAGTGGGGGGGGTGGGTGAAAAACTGTTTTTT. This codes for CASSQVGGVGEKLFF.

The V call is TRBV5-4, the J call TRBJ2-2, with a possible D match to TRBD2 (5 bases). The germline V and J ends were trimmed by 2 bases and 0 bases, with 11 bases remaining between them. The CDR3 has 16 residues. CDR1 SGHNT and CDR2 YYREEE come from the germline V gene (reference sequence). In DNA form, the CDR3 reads TGTGCCAGCAGCTTTAGGCGGGCCGCGAACACCGGGGAGCTGTTTTTT. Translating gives CASSFRRAANTGELFF.

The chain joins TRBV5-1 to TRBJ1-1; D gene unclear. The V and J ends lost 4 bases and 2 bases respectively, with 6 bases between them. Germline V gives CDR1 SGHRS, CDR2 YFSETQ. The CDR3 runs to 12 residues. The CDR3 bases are TGCGCCAGCAGCCCCGGTAACACTGAAGCTTTCTTT. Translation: CASSPGNTEAFF.

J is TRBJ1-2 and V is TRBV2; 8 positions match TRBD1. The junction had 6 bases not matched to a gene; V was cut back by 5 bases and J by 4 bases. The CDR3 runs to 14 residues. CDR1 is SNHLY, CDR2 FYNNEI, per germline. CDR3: CASSRDRQSYGYTF. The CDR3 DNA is TGTGCCAGCAGTAGGGACAGGCAAAGCTATGGCTACACCTTC.

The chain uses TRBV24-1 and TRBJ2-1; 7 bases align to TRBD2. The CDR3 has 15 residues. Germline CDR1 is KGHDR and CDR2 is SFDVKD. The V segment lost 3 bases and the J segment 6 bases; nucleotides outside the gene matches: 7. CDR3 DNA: TGTGCCACCAGTGATCCCCAGCGGGGCCTCAATGAGCAGTTCTTC. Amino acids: CATSDPQRGLNEQFF.

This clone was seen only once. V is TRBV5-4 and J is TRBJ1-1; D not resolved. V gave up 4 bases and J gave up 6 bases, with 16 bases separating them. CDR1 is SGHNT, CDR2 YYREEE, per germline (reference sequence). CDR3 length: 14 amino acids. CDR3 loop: CASSTPSVFAEAFF. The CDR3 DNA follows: TGTGCCAGCAGCACCCCGAGCGTTTTCGCTGAAGCTTTCTTT.

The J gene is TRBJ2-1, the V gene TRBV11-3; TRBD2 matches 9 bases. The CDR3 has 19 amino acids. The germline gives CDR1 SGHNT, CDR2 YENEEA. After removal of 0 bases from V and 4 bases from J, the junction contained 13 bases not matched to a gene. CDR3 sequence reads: CASSLDRHVSGGPYNEQFF. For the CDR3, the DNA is TGTGCCAGCAGCTTAGATCGTCATGTGAGCGGGGGGCCTTACAATGAGCAGTTCTTC. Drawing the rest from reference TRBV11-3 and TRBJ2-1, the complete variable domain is EAGVVQSPRYKIIEKKQPVAFWCNPISGHNTLYWYLQNLGQGPELLIRYENEEAVDDSQLPKDRFSAERLKGVDSTLKIQPAELGDSAVYLCASSLDRHVSGGPYNEQFFGPGTRLTVL.

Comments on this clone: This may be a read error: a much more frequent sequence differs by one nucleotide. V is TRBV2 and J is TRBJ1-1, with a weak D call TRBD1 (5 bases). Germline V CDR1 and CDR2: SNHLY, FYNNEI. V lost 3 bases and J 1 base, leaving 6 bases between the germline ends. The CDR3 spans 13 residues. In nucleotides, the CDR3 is TGTGCCAGCAGTGAGGGGCCGAACACTGAAGCTTTCTTT. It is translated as CASSEGPNTEAFF.

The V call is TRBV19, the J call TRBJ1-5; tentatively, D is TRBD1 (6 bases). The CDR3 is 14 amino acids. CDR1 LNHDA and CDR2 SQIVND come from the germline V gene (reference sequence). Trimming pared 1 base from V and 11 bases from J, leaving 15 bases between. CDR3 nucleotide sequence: TGTGCCAGTAGTATAGGACAGGCTAGCGGGGCCCAGCATTTT. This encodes CASSIGQASGAQHF.

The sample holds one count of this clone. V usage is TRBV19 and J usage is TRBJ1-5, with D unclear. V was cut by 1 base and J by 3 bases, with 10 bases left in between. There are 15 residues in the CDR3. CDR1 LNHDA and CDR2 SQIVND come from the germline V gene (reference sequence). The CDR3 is CASSIGRFSNQPQHF. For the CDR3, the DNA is TGTGCCAGTAGTATAGGGCGGTTTTCCAATCAGCCCCAGCATTTT.

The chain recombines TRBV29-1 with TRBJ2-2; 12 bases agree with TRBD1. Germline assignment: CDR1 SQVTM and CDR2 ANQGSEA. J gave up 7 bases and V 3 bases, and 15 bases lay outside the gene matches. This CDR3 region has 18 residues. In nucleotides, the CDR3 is TGCAGCGTTGAGACAGAGCCGGGACAGGGGGCGCAGGGCGGGGAGCTGTTTTTT. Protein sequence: CSVETEPGQGAQGGELFF.

CDR3: CASSPKTGLGVYGYTF. As DNA, the CDR3 is TGTGCCAGCAGCCCGAAGACGGGCTTAGGGGTCTATGGCTACACCTTC. The rearrangement joins TRBV7-2 to TRBJ1-2, with TRBD1 as a possible D gene (5 bases). Per germline, CDR1 SGHTA and CDR2 FQGNSA. The V end lost 5 bases, the J end lost 4 bases, and 20 bases lay between the germline ends. The CDR3 runs 16 residues. The whole variable domain, remainder taken from reference TRBV7-2 and TRBJ1-2, is GAGVSQSPSNKVTEKGKDVELRCDPISGHTALYWYRQSLGQGLEFLIYFQGNSAPDKSGLPSDRFSAERTGGSVSTLTIQRTQQEDSAVYLCASSPKTGLGVYGYTFGSGTRLTVV.

CDR3 region: CASRTTSGNEQFF. The DNA of the CDR3 is TGTGCCAGCAGGACGACTAGCGGCAATGAGCAGTTCTTC. V usage is TRBV12-3 or TRBV12-4 and J usage is TRBJ2-1; 9 bases are a match to TRBD2. The CDR3 spans 13 residues. V shed 6 bases, J shed 6 bases, and the junction held 3 bases outside the gene matches.

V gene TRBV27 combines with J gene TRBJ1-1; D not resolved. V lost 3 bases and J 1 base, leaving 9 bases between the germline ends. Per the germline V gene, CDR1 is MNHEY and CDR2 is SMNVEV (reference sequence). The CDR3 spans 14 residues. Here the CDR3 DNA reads TGTGCCAGCAGTTTGTACAGCCCGAACACTGAAGCTTTCTTT. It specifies CASSLYSPNTEAFF.

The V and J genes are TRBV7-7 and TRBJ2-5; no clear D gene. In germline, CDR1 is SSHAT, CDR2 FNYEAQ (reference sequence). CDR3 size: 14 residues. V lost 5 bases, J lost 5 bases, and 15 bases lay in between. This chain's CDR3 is CASSAQRSLETQYF. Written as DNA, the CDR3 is TGTGCCAGCAGCGCACAAAGAAGTCTGGAGACCCAGTACTTC.

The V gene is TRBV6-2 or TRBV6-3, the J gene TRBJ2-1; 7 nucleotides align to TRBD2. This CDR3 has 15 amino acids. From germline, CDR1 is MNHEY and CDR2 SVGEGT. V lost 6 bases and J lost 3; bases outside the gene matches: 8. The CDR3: CASSPGTTDYNEQFF. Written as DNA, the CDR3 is TGTGCCAGCAGCCCCGGGACTACCGACTACAATGAGCAGTTCTTC.

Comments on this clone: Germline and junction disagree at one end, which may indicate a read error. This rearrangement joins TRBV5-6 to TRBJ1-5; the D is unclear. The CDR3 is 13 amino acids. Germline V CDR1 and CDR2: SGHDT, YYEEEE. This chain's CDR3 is CASSLGSIQPQHF. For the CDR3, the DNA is TGTGCCAGCAGCTTGGGGAGCATTCAGCCCCAGCATTTT.